This T cell receptor (beta chain) was identified during a study of PD-1 blockade in classical Hodgkin lymphoma. About the study: Patients had nivolumab dosed at 3 mg/kg, delivered intravenously every 2 weeks.

From germline, CDR1 is SGHDT and CDR2 YYEEEE. The CDR3 runs 16 residues. Trimming pared 0 bases from V and 0 bases from J, leaving 11 bases between. Assay: immunoSEQ multiplex PCR; the TCRdb copy retains only in-frame clones and omits some. Of some 100,000 clones listed, around 88% are singletons. Every patient had relapsed following autologous stem cell transplantation, and cohorts differed in brentuximab vedotin exposure. The TCR was taken from a human donor with classical Hodgkin lymphoma. The sequencing here drew on peripheral blood mononuclear cells (PBMCs), taken before the second cycle of nivolumab. The rearrangement links TRBV5-6 to TRBJ2-3, with D unresolved. The CDR3 here is CASSLVAASSTDTQYF. The CDR3 DNA is TGTGCCAGCAGCTTGGTGGCAGCTTCTAGCACAGATACGCAGTATTTT.